Below, 21 T cell receptor beta chains from the same sample are listed, as sequenced in a study of cytomegalovirus exposure and HLA in healthy donors. The repertoire was sequenced with immunoSEQ multiplex PCR; TCRdb's copy has only in-frame clones and lacks some. The table records tens of thousands of clones, around 94% of them present only once. Material: PBMCs. These receptors were taken from a woman aged 18-29 years in good health and CMV-seronegative.

This chain links TRBV7-3 with TRBJ2-5; no firm D call. Trimming left V 2 bases short and J 3 bases short, with 10 bases between. CDR3 length equals 14 residues. CDR1 is SGHTA, CDR2 FQGTGA, per germline. The CDR3 loop is CASSLGLAEETQYF. The CDR3, as DNA: TGTGCCAGCAGCTTAGGGCTGGCTGAAGAGACCCAGTACTTC.

The gene calls are TRBV5-8 and TRBJ1-2; possibly TRBD1 for D (5 bases). Trimming took 1 base from V and 2 from J, leaving 12 bases between them. The CDR3 is 15 residues long. Germline-derived CDR1 and CDR2 are SGHTS and YDEGEE. The CDR3 sequence: CASSLIYRKNYGYTF. The DNA for the CDR3 is TGTGCCAGCAGCTTGATATACAGGAAAAACTATGGCTACACCTTC.

The chain carries TRBV4-2 and TRBJ2-3; 11 bases are a match to TRBD2. The CDR3 is 19 residues long. CDR1 and CDR2 (germline): LGHNA, YNFKEQ. V lost 1 base to trimming and J lost 1 base; unmatched junction nucleotides: 10. CDR3 coding DNA: TGTGCCAGCAGCCAAGGGGGTACTAGCGGGGGCCTTGGCACAGATACGCAGTATTTT. Translated: CASSQGGTSGGLGTDTQYF.

The chain is built from TRBV10-2 and TRBJ2-1, with a possible D match to TRBD2 (6 bases). Trimming stripped 8 bases from V and 2 bases from J, with 19 bases between. Germline V gene lookup returns CDR1 WSHSY and CDR2 SAAADI. The CDR3 has 16 residues. The CDR3 DNA follows: TGCGCCAGCGGGGAGGCGCGGGGAGCCCCCTACAATGAGCAGTTCTTC. Translated: CASGEARGAPYNEQFF.

The chain recombines TRBV7-3 with TRBJ2-1, with TRBD2 as a possible D gene (6 bases). The CDR3 sequence is 16 residues long. Germline V gene data show CDR1 as SGHTA and CDR2 as FQGTGA. V was shortened by 5 bases and J by 5 bases, with 19 bases between the two germline ends. CDR3 sequence (DNA): TGTGCCAGCAGCCTAAATAGCGGCTCCGGTAACAATGAGCAGTTCTTC. This sequence encodes CASSLNSGSGNNEQFF. The full variable domain, its missing parts supplied by reference TRBV7-3 and TRBJ2-1, is GAGVSQTPSNKVTEKGKYVELRCDPISGHTALYWYRQSLGQGPEFLIYFQGTGAADDSGLPNDRFFAVRPEGSVSTLKIQRTERGDSAVYLCASSLNSGSGNNEQFFGPGTRLTVL.

This chain uses TRBV5-8 with TRBJ1-5; tentative D call: TRBD1 (6 bases). V shed 1 base and J shed 1 base, with 9 bases lying between them. The germline V gene has CDR1 SGHTS and CDR2 YDEGEE. This CDR3 has 15 residues. Here the CDR3 reads CASSLWGQSNQPQHF. In DNA form, the CDR3 reads TGTGCCAGCAGCTTGTGGGGGCAGAGCAATCAGCCCCAGCATTTT.

The chain couples TRBV7-9 to TRBJ1-5, with 7 bases lining up with TRBD1. Germline V gives CDR1 SEHNR, CDR2 FQNEAQ (reference sequence). J was trimmed by 5 bases and V by 4 bases; bases with no gene match: 5. The CDR3 runs to 14 residues. The DNA of the CDR3 is TGTGCCAGCAGCTCTACCACAGGGGATCAGCCCCAGCATTTT. Protein product: CASSSTTGDQPQHF.

The V call is TRBV7-9, the J call TRBJ1-2; D call uncertain. CDR3 length: 10 amino acids. Looked up from germline, CDR1 is SEHNR and CDR2 is FQNEAQ (reference sequence). V was pared by 11 bases and J by 6 bases, with 10 bases between. The CDR3 sequence: CAGAGDGYTF. The CDR3 DNA reads TGTGCCGGAGCGGGTGATGGCTACACCTTC.

The rearrangement links TRBV6-1 to TRBJ1-5, with 9 bases that match TRBD1. Germline loops: CDR1 MNHNS, CDR2 SASEGT. After removal of 5 bases from V and 4 bases from J, the junction contained 6 bases not matched to a gene. This CDR3 has 15 residues. CDR3 bases: TGTGCCAGCAGTACGGGACAGGGAGGGAATCAGCCCCAGCATTTT. Protein product: CASSTGQGGNQPQHF.

This clone has only one observation. The chain links TRBV18 to TRBJ2-7, with TRBD1 matching 7 bases. Germline V gene data show CDR1 as KGHSH and CDR2 as LQKENI. The CDR3 length is 14 residues. Trimming cost V 4 bases and J 5 bases; bases outside gene matches: 8. For the CDR3, the DNA is TGTGCCAGCTCACAACTCGGGACAGACCACGAGCAGTACTTC. Encoded protein: CASSQLGTDHEQYF. The full variable domain, its missing parts supplied by reference TRBV18 and TRBJ2-7, is NAGVMQNPRHLVRRRGQEARLRCSPMKGHSHVYWYRQLPEEGLKFMVYLQKENIIDESGMPKERFSAEFPKEGPSILRIQQVVRGDSAAYFCASSQLGTDHEQYFGPGTRLTVT.

The chain is built from TRBV6-5 and TRBJ2-7; the match to TRBD1 covers 9 bases. Trimming removed 2 bases from V and 4 bases from J; junction bases left unmatched: 6. Germline V gene lookup returns CDR1 MNHEY and CDR2 SVGAGI. This CDR3 is built from 15 residues. The CDR3 DNA is TGTGCCAGCAGTTACAACGGACAGGGGTTGTACGAGCAGTACTTC. Its protein is CASSYNGQGLYEQYF.

This clone occurred a few times. The chain joins TRBV30 to TRBJ1-2; D unresolved. The CDR3 length is 13 residues. Germline loops: CDR1 GTSNPN, CDR2 SVGIG (reference sequence). Trimming left V 3 bases short and J 4 bases short, with 12 bases between. The CDR3 protein is CAWRANGFYGYTF. The CDR3 DNA reads TGTGCCTGGAGGGCAAACGGGTTCTATGGCTACACCTTC.

To note about this clone: One junction end does not reproduce the germline sequence, and a read error may be involved. The rearrangement uses TRBV4-2 and TRBJ1-1; D uncertain. This CDR3 region has 11 residues. CDR1 LGHNA and CDR2 YNFKEQ come from the germline V gene. CDR3 DNA sequence: TGTGCCAGCAGCCAAGATTACTGGGCCAAGTTT. Protein sequence: CASSQDYWAKF.

This clone was detected once. The V and J genes are TRBV11-2 and TRBJ2-7; 9 bases align to TRBD2. V trimming: 4 bases; J trimming: 4 bases; junction bases outside the gene matches: 5. This CDR3 has 14 residues. Germline V gene lookup returns CDR1 SGHAT and CDR2 FQNNGV. This chain's CDR3 is CASSYSGSRYEQYF. CDR3 nucleotides: TGTGCCAGCAGCTATAGCGGGAGTAGGTACGAGCAGTACTTC.

The chain has TRBV10-3 and TRBJ1-2, with 10 nucleotides matching TRBD1. Germline V gives CDR1 ENHRY, CDR2 SYGVKD. This CDR3 has 14 amino acids. With V trimmed by 3 bases and J by 5 bases, 3 bases remained unmatched. The CDR3 spells CAISDLDRGYGYTF. The CDR3 nucleotides read TGTGCCATCAGTGATTTGGACAGGGGGTATGGCTACACCTTC.

The gene calls are TRBV11-2 and TRBJ1-1; the D gene is possibly TRBD1 (5 bases). The CDR3 has 13 residues. Germline V gene sequence: CDR1 SGHAT, CDR2 FQNNGV. V was trimmed by 5 bases and J by 8 bases, leaving 15 bases between them. The DNA for the CDR3 is TGTGCCAGCAGCCCGTGGCTAAGGACAGAAGCTTTCTTT. This translates into CASSPWLRTEAFF.

The V gene is TRBV19, the J gene TRBJ1-3; no firm D call. The CDR3 sequence is 18 residues long. Germline CDR1 LNHDA, CDR2 SQIVND (reference sequence). V was trimmed by 3 bases and J by 0 bases, leaving 18 bases between them. CDR3 in DNA: TGTGCCAGTAGTATTAACGTTTTTTCCGCGTTCTCTGGAAACACCATATATTTT. The encoded protein is CASSINVFSAFSGNTIYF.

The chain links TRBV4-1 to TRBJ2-7; 9 nucleotides match TRBD1. This CDR3 contains 15 residues. Germline V gene sequence: CDR1 MGHRA, CDR2 YSYEKL. V lost 4 bases and J lost 5; bases outside the gene matches: 9. The DNA for the CDR3 is TGCGCCAGCAGCCCAGCCGGTACAGGGGGCGACGAGCAGTACTTC. The encoded protein is CASSPAGTGGDEQYF.

This sequence joins TRBV7-2 and TRBJ1-2; TRBD1 aligns across 7 bases. This CDR3 is 15 amino acids long. J gave up 3 bases and V 0 bases, and 4 bases lay outside the gene matches. Germline V gene lookup returns CDR1 SGHTA and CDR2 FQGNSA. CDR3 DNA: TGTGCCAGCAGCTTAGCGGAAGGGGGCCACTATGGCTACACCTTC. Translating gives CASSLAEGGHYGYTF.

A single count supports this clone. The DNA for the CDR3 is TGCGCCAGCAGCCAAGATCCAGGGGGCAATCAGCCCCAGCATTTT. Translating gives CASSQDPGGNQPQHF. The J gene is TRBJ1-5, the V gene TRBV4-1, with D possibly TRBD1 on 6 matching bases. Germline loops: CDR1 MGHRA, CDR2 YSYEKL. The CDR3 has 15 residues. V lost 0 bases and J 2 bases, leaving 8 bases between the germline ends.

Notes on this clone: The same CDR3 arises from other DNA sequences in this sample as well. The chain couples TRBV29-1 to TRBJ2-2; no clear D gene. This CDR3 spans 13 amino acids. The germline gives CDR1 SQVTM, CDR2 ANQGSEA. V gave up 4 bases and J gave up 0 bases, with 6 bases separating them. The CDR3 region is CSVVDSNTGELFF. CDR3 coding DNA: TGCAGCGTTGTTGACTCGAACACCGGGGAGCTGTTTTTT.